Below are 11 T cell receptor beta chains sequenced from a single sample in a study of radiotherapy plus CTLA-4 blockade in lung cancer. Profiled with immunoSEQ multiplex PCR; TCRdb holds only in-frame clones, not every one. The data contain 120,000 or so clones, approximately 90% of them singletons. This sample comprised peripheral blood, obtained from a patient treated with radiotherapy plus ipilimumab. These receptors originate from a human donor with non-small cell lung cancer that progressed on radiotherapy plus ipilimumab.

V and J are TRBV5-6 and TRBJ2-5; D gene unclear. The germline gives CDR1 SGHDT, CDR2 YYEEEE. Deletions cut 0 bases from V and 4 bases from J, with 10 bases between. The CDR3 covers 14 residues. The CDR3 loop is CASSLGPVAETQYF. DNA for the CDR3: TGTGCCAGCAGCTTGGGTCCAGTCGCAGAGACCCAGTACTTC.

The rearrangement joins TRBV5-4 to TRBJ1-2, with D maybe TRBD1 (6 bases). This CDR3 contains 15 residues. V was cut by 0 bases and J by 3 bases, with 12 bases left in between. Looked up from germline, CDR1 is SGHNT and CDR2 is YYREEE (reference sequence). The CDR3 DNA is TGTGCCAGCAGCTTGGAAGCAGGGGCGGACTATGGCTACACCTTC. This encodes CASSLEAGADYGYTF.

The J gene is TRBJ2-2, the V gene TRBV13, with 8 bases identical to TRBD2. From germline, CDR1 is PRHDT and CDR2 FYEKMQ (reference sequence). CDR3 length: 14 residues. The ends lost 1 base at V and 5 bases at J; junction bases unmatched: 0. The CDR3 nucleotides read TGTGCCAGCAGCTTAGAGCGGGAGACCGGGGAGCTGTTTTTT. Protein sequence: CASSLERETGELFF.

The table lists this clone with a count of one. J is TRBJ2-5 and V is TRBV12-5; 7 bases match TRBD2. CDR1 is LGHNT, CDR2 FRNRAP, per germline. The V segment lost 2 bases and the J segment 1 base; nucleotides outside the gene matches: 4. This CDR3 is built from 15 residues. The chain's CDR3 is CASGLSGGTQETQYF. In DNA form, the CDR3 reads TGTGCTAGTGGTTTGTCGGGAGGAACCCAAGAGACCCAGTACTTC.

This clone was counted between two and nine times. The rearrangement uses TRBV7-8 and TRBJ1-4; no definite D call. CDR1 and CDR2 from the germline V gene are SGHVS and FQNEAQ. The CDR3 is 11 amino acids. V lost 5 bases to trimming and J lost 8 bases, with 6 bases between them. The DNA of the CDR3 is TGTGCCAGCAGCACCCGGGAAAAACTGTTTTTT. Residues: CASSTREKLFF. The full variable domain, its missing parts supplied by reference TRBV7-8 and TRBJ1-4, is GAGVSQSPRYKVAKRGQDVALRCDPISGHVSLFWYQQALGQGPEFLTYFQNEAQLDKSGLPSDRFFAERPEGSVSTLKIQRTQQEDSAVYLCASSTREKLFFGSGTQLSVL.

The genes are TRBV5-1 and TRBJ2-3; maybe TRBD2 (6 bases). The germline V gene has CDR1 SGHRS and CDR2 YFSETQ. The V end was cut by 5 bases, the J end by 3 bases, with 16 bases between. The CDR3 spans 15 residues. CDR3 nucleotide sequence: TGCGCCAGCAGTGTGGTGGGGACTCCTACAGATACGCAGTATTTT. It specifies CASSVVGTPTDTQYF. Together with reference TRBV5-1 and TRBJ2-3, the CDR3 gives the full variable domain: KAGVTQTPRYLIKTRGQQVTLSCSPISGHRSVSWYQQTPGQGLQFLFEYFSETQRNKGNFPGRFSGRQFSNSRSEMNVSTLELGDSALYLCASSVVGTPTDTQYFGPGTRLTVL.

This clone appeared once. The chain is built from TRBV11-1 and TRBJ1-1; unclear D gene. The CDR3 is 11 residues long. Germline assignment: CDR1 SGHAT and CDR2 FQDESV (reference sequence). Between the trimmed V and J ends, which lost 5 bases and 5 bases, there was a span of 6 bases. The DNA of the CDR3 is TGTGCCAGCAGCGAGTGGACTGAAGCTTTCTTT. Its protein is CASSEWTEAFF.

This clone was observed a single time. V usage is TRBV28 and J usage is TRBJ1-5; tentative D call: TRBD1 (6 bases). The CDR3 runs to 17 residues. Trimming shortened V by 8 bases and J by 2 bases, and 22 bases separated the two germline ends. Germline CDR1 MDHEN, CDR2 SYDVKM. The CDR3: CASHQGGARVGNQPQHF. DNA of the CDR3: TGTGCCAGCCATCAAGGGGGGGCGCGGGTAGGCAATCAGCCCCAGCATTTT.

The chain combines TRBV27 with TRBJ2-3; D gene uncertain. Between the trimmed V and J ends, which lost 6 bases and 2 bases, there was a span of 6 bases. There are 12 residues in the CDR3. Looked up from germline, CDR1 is MNHEY and CDR2 is SMNVEV (reference sequence). The CDR3 spells CASRKFTDTQYF. DNA of the CDR3: TGTGCCAGCAGGAAATTCACAGATACGCAGTATTTT.

The gene calls are TRBV5-1 and TRBJ2-1; D is unclear. This CDR3 has 12 amino acids. Trimming cost V 7 bases and J 5 bases, with 10 bases left between them. Germline CDR1 reads SGHRS; CDR2 reads YFSETQ. The CDR3 spells CASGDLHNEQFF. The CDR3 DNA reads TGCGCCAGCGGCGACTTGCACAATGAGCAGTTCTTC.

The rearrangement joins TRBV4-2 to TRBJ1-3; a possible D gene is TRBD1 (5 bases). Trimming removed 5 bases at V and 0 bases at J, with 11 bases between. The germline CDR1 and CDR2 sequences are LGHNA and YNFKEQ. The CDR3 loop spans 15 amino acids. CDR3 sequence: CASSSLGLSGNTIYF. The CDR3 DNA follows: TGTGCCAGCAGCTCTTTGGGGCTCTCTGGAAACACCATATATTTT.